Each of the 3 T cell receptor beta chains below was sequenced from the same sample in a study of blood T cells in healthy people across ages (dated by TCRdb to the mid-2010s). Libraries came from 5' RACE. Sequenced using an Illumina HiSeq 2500. A second PCR of about 6 to 11 cycles was performed with a sample-barcoded 5' primer and a J-beta primer mix. In TCRdb, the public reads were trimmed at Q25 with fastp and aligned with MiXCR, with productive beta chains retained. Under each unique CDR3 protein, matching rows form one entry showing the most common genes and DNA. The sample has 750,000 to 1,000,000 distinct CDR3 sequences on record, roughly 29% of them singletons. Together, the top ten hold about a tenth of the sample. The data were also submitted as part of a second study, on T cells of mothers and their children.

Specimen: blood. The receptors were gathered from a middle-aged woman in good health.

The rearrangement links TRBV5-6 to TRBJ2-7; D not resolved. This CDR3 has 17 amino acids. Germline lookup yields CDR1 SGHDT and CDR2 YYEEEE. V was cut by 1 base and J by 0 bases, with 17 bases left in between. The CDR3 DNA follows: TGTGCCAGCAGCTTGAACCAGGCGGACCCTGTCTCCTACGAGCAGTACTTC. Its translation: CASSLNQADPVSYEQYF.

V and J are TRBV5-1 and TRBJ2-7; TRBD1 aligns across 7 bases. Germline V gene lookup returns CDR1 SGHRS and CDR2 YFSETQ. The J segment lost 2 bases and the V segment lost 2 bases, leaving 4 bases of the junction unmatched. There are 14 residues in the CDR3. The CDR3 DNA reads TGCGCCAGCAGCTTTCGGACAGGCACCTACGAGCAGTACTTC. As protein: CASSFRTGTYEQYF.

This clonotype was counted between two and nine times. J is TRBJ2-1 and V is TRBV5-1, with TRBD2 matching over 10 bases. The V gene's germline CDR1 is SGHRS and CDR2 YFSETQ. The CDR3 spans 17 residues. The V segment lost 2 bases and the J segment 0 bases; nucleotides outside the gene matches: 5. Written as DNA, the CDR3 is TGCGCCAGCAGCTTCACTAGCGGGGCCTTCTCCTACAATGAGCAGTTCTTC. Translating it yields CASSFTSGAFSYNEQFF.